These 32 T cell receptor beta chains were all obtained from the same sample, sequenced in a study of PD-1 blockade in mismatch repair-deficient tumors. TCRdb keeps only in-frame clones here, not all; method: immunoSEQ multiplex PCR. This sample carries around 62,000 clones, about 78% of them seen once, and the ten largest clones take roughly 5.5%. The specimen was peripheral blood, collected 2 weeks after starting pembrolizumab. All receptors come from an adult with mismatch repair-deficient cancer.

About this clone itself: Other DNA sequences within the sample encode an identical CDR3. The genes are TRBV28 and TRBJ2-7; 12 positions agree with TRBD2. V gave up 5 bases and J gave up 2 bases; unmatched junction bases: 4. CDR3 size: 15 residues. CDR1 and CDR2 from the germline V gene are MDHEN and SYDVKM. CDR3 coding DNA: TGTGCCAGCAGTCCCCGGACTAGCGGGACCTACGAGCAGTACTTC. Protein sequence: CASSPRTSGTYEQYF.

The chain links TRBV9 to TRBJ1-4; D not certain. Germline CDR1 SGDLS, CDR2 YYNGEE. The CDR3 has 16 residues. Deletions cut 0 bases from V and 0 bases from J, with 9 bases between. CDR3 loop: CASSVGWSTTNEKLFF. CDR3 sequence (DNA): TGTGCCAGCAGCGTAGGATGGTCGACAACTAATGAAAAACTGTTTTTT.

This clone was recorded a few times. This chain connects TRBV2 to TRBJ2-7; D may correspond to TRBD1 or TRBD2 (5 bases each). The germline V gene has CDR1 SNHLY and CDR2 FYNNEI. The CDR3 totals 12 residues. The V and J ends lost 6 bases and 3 bases respectively, with 9 bases between them. The DNA for the CDR3 is TGTGCCAGCAGGGAGGACAACTACGAGCAGTACTTC. Its translation is CASREDNYEQYF.

V gene TRBV27 combines with J gene TRBJ2-7; 7 bases line up with TRBD2. With V trimmed by 6 bases and J by 3 bases, 11 bases remained unmatched. The CDR3 is made up of 15 amino acids. Germline V gene data show CDR1 as MNHEY and CDR2 as SMNVEV (reference sequence). The CDR3 DNA reads TGTGCCAGCAGAGTCGTCCGGGACTATAACTACGAGCAGTACTTC. As protein: CASRVVRDYNYEQYF.

The chain uses TRBV27 and TRBJ2-7, with TRBD1 matching 10 bases. With 7 bases clipped from V and 2 bases from J, the junction kept 8 bases outside the gene matches. The CDR3 is 15 residues long. Germline V gives CDR1 MNHEY, CDR2 SMNVEV (reference sequence). The CDR3 DNA reads TGTGCCAGCATGTCCGTTGGGACAGGGGCCTACGAGCAGTACTTC. Translated: CASMSVGTGAYEQYF.

The chain uses TRBV19 and TRBJ1-2; TRBD1 agrees at 10 bases. Germline V gene lookup returns CDR1 LNHDA and CDR2 SQIVND (reference sequence). V gave up 7 bases and J gave up 7 bases; unmatched junction bases: 9. The CDR3 loop spans 14 amino acids. The CDR3 here is CASIGTGVDGGYTF. The DNA of the CDR3 is TGTGCCAGTATTGGGACAGGGGTAGATGGTGGCTACACCTTC.

This rearrangement joins TRBV7-3 to TRBJ2-5; D gene uncertain. The CDR3 length is 15 residues. Trimming removed 2 bases at V and 4 bases at J, with 14 bases between. Per the germline V gene, CDR1 is SGHTA and CDR2 is FQGTGA. The CDR3 nucleotides are TGTGCCAGCAGCTTAGTGGTGGCCGGTAGAGAGACCCAGTACTTC. Protein product: CASSLVVAGRETQYF.

This clone was seen once. The V gene is TRBV5-8, the J gene TRBJ2-2; tentatively, D is TRBD1 (6 bases). Germline values: CDR1 SGHTS, CDR2 YDEGEE. There are 17 residues in the CDR3. The V gene lost 3 bases and the J gene lost 3 bases, with 18 bases spanning the gap. CDR3 sequence: CASSSTGVAGHTGELFF. DNA for the CDR3: TGTGCCAGCAGCTCGACAGGAGTGGCCGGTCACACCGGGGAGCTGTTTTTT.

J is TRBJ2-1 and V is TRBV18; maybe TRBD1 (8 bases). The CDR3 totals 12 residues. The germline V and J ends were trimmed by 4 bases and 11 bases, with 12 bases remaining between them. Germline CDR1 reads KGHSH; CDR2 reads LQKENI. The CDR3 is CASSLQGGKQFF. Here the CDR3 DNA reads TGTGCCAGCTCACTACAGGGGGGGAAGCAGTTCTTC.

The chain carries TRBV4-3 and TRBJ1-1, with 9 bases matching TRBD1. The CDR3 runs 17 residues. V was clipped by 5 bases and J by 1 base; unmatched bases: 11. Per germline, CDR1 LGHNA and CDR2 YSLEER. CDR3 coding DNA: TGCGCCAGCAGCTCCCACTGGACAGGGGCGGAGAACACTGAAGCTTTCTTT. Amino acid sequence: CASSSHWTGAENTEAFF.

The chain joins TRBV5-4 to TRBJ1-4; a weak D match, TRBD1 (5 bases). Germline CDR1 is SGHNT and CDR2 is YYREEE (reference sequence). The CDR3 has 15 residues. V gave up 4 bases and J gave up 8 bases, with 18 bases separating them. The CDR3 here is CASSALGTRGEKLFF. The CDR3 DNA sequence: TGTGCCAGCAGCGCGCTTGGGACCCGGGGCGAAAAACTGTTTTTT.

This chain joins TRBV6-5 and TRBJ2-1; 10 nucleotides align to TRBD2. The ends lost 5 bases at V and 14 bases at J; junction bases unmatched: 15. In germline, CDR1 is MNHEY, CDR2 SVGAGI. CDR3 size: 15 residues. The CDR3 sequence: CASSQSGTSANWEFF. The CDR3 DNA sequence: TGTGCCAGCAGTCAGTCCGGGACTAGCGCAAATTGGGAGTTCTTC.

This chain uses TRBV5-5 with TRBJ2-5, with 9 nucleotides matching TRBD1. Unmatched junction bases numbered 7, after V lost 2 bases and J lost 5 bases. The CDR3 spans 15 residues. Germline values: CDR1 SGHKS, CDR2 YYEKEE (reference sequence). The CDR3 here is CASSFRDREIETQYF. CDR3 nucleotide sequence: TGTGCCAGCAGCTTCCGGGACAGGGAGATCGAGACCCAGTACTTC.

The chain joins TRBV11-2 to TRBJ2-7; 7 nucleotides align to TRBD1. The CDR3 contains 16 residues. The ends lost 0 bases at V and 0 bases at J; junction bases unmatched: 5. Germline CDR1 is SGHAT and CDR2 is FQNNGV. The CDR3 is CASSLDWTGGSYEQYF. The CDR3 region has the DNA TGTGCCAGCAGCTTAGACTGGACAGGAGGCTCCTACGAGCAGTACTTC.

This clone was seen a single time. The chain is built from TRBV9 and TRBJ2-5; D is unclear. The CDR3 contains 13 residues. V was shortened by 5 bases and J by 4 bases, with 12 bases between the two germline ends. Germline CDR1 reads SGDLS; CDR2 reads YYNGEE. CDR3 region: CASSRERLETQYF. The CDR3 DNA is TGTGCCAGCAGTAGGGAACGGTTAGAGACCCAGTACTTC.

In this sample, this clone turned up a few times. The chain links TRBV19 to TRBJ2-1, with 14 positions matching TRBD2. CDR3 length: 19 amino acids. Germline V CDR1 and CDR2: LNHDA, SQIVND (reference sequence). The J segment lost 5 bases and the V segment lost 7 bases, leaving 16 bases of the junction unmatched. The CDR3 is CASNFAGLAGGPSDNEQFF. As DNA, the CDR3 is TGTGCCAGTAACTTCGCCGGACTAGCGGGAGGACCGAGTGACAATGAGCAGTTCTTC. Full variable domain (missing parts from reference TRBV19 and TRBJ2-1): DGGITQSPKYLFRKEGQNVTLSCEQNLNHDAMYWYRQDPGQGLRLIYYSQIVNDFQKGDIAEGYSVSREKKESFPLTVTSAQKNPTAFYLCASNFAGLAGGPSDNEQFFGPGTRLTVL.

The chain combines TRBV7-9 with TRBJ2-2; tentatively, D is TRBD2 (6 bases). Trimming shortened V by 8 bases and J by 7 bases, and 17 bases separated the two germline ends. From germline, CDR1 is SEHNR and CDR2 FQNEAQ (reference sequence). This CDR3 comprises 14 residues. CDR3 nucleotide sequence: TGTGCCAGCGAGAGTGTCGGGGGTATCGGGGAGCTGTTTTTT. It translates to CASESVGGIGELFF.

The J gene is TRBJ2-5, the V gene TRBV5-6, with TRBD1 identical over 8 bases. After removal of 0 bases from V and 7 bases from J, the junction contained 5 bases not matched to a gene. This CDR3 spans 14 amino acids. In germline, CDR1 is SGHDT, CDR2 YYEEEE. The CDR3 region is CASSLGTGKTTQYF. As DNA, the CDR3 is TGTGCCAGCAGCTTGGGGACAGGGAAGACGACCCAGTACTTC. The complete variable domain, with remaining parts taken from reference TRBV5-6 and TRBJ2-5, reads DAGVTQSPTHLIKTRGQQVTLRCSPKSGHDTVSWYQQALGQGPQFIFQYYEEEERQRGNFPDRFSGHQFPNYSSELNVNALLLGDSALYLCASSLGTGKTTQYFGPGTRLLVL.

The J gene is TRBJ1-2, the V gene TRBV9; maybe TRBD1 (6 bases). Trimming left V 7 bases short and J 5 bases short, with 18 bases between. Per the germline V gene, CDR1 is SGDLS and CDR2 is YYNGEE. The CDR3 is 14 amino acids. CDR3 in amino acids: CASEGVGGGYGYTF. The CDR3 DNA reads as TGTGCCAGCGAGGGGGTAGGGGGAGGGTATGGCTACACCTTC.

This chain uses TRBV29-1 with TRBJ2-2; D call uncertain. CDR3 size: 13 residues. V gave up 7 bases and J gave up 5 bases, with 14 bases separating them. The V gene's germline CDR1 is SQVTM and CDR2 ANQGSEA. In nucleotides, the CDR3 is TGCAGCGCCCAAAACTTGGGGACCGGGGAGCTGTTTTTT. Translation gives CSAQNLGTGELFF.

This chain connects TRBV13 to TRBJ1-3; D gene ambiguous. CDR3 length equals 15 residues. Trimming took 3 bases from V and 0 from J, leaving 9 bases between them. Germline CDR1 and CDR2: PRHDT and FYEKMQ (reference sequence). CDR3 sequence reads: CASSFSRNSGNTIYF. DNA of the CDR3: TGTGCCAGCAGCTTTTCGCGGAACTCTGGAAACACCATATATTTT.

This clone showed up just once. V gene TRBV14 combines with J gene TRBJ1-2; D remains ambiguous. Trimming cost V 3 bases and J 3 bases, with 8 bases left between them. Germline V CDR1 and CDR2: SGHDN, FVKESK. CDR3 length: 13 amino acids. In DNA, the CDR3 is TGTGCCAGCAGCCACGGACGGCACTATGGCTACACCTTC. Translating it yields CASSHGRHYGYTF.

This clone was observed a few times. The chain uses TRBV18 and TRBJ1-4; D unresolved. Between the trimmed V and J ends, which lost 6 bases and 0 bases, there was a span of 2 bases. CDR3 size: 12 residues. Per germline, CDR1 KGHSH and CDR2 LQKENI. Written as DNA, the CDR3 is TGTGCCAGCTCGTCAACTAATGAAAAACTGTTTTTT. Its protein product is CASSSTNEKLFF.

The chain couples TRBV2 to TRBJ2-5; 12 positions agree with TRBD2. CDR1 SNHLY and CDR2 FYNNEI come from the germline V gene. Trimming at V came to 6 bases and at J to 5 bases, leaving 7 bases not matched to a gene. This CDR3 has 15 amino acids. CDR3 in amino acids: CASSLAGGPYETQYF. The CDR3 bases are TGTGCCAGCAGCCTAGCGGGAGGGCCTTATGAGACCCAGTACTTC.

This clone was found a few times. The chain employs TRBV14 and TRBJ2-3; D remains unclear. With 7 bases removed from V and 1 base from J, the gap between germline ends came to 6 bases. CDR1 and CDR2 (germline): SGHDN, FVKESK. The CDR3 spans 12 residues. The CDR3: CASTPRTDTQYF. DNA of the CDR3: TGTGCCAGCACCCCCCGCACAGATACGCAGTATTTT. The full variable domain, rest sourced from reference TRBV14 and TRBJ2-3, is EAGVTQFPSHSVIEKGQTVTLRCDPISGHDNLYWYRRVMGKEIKFLLHFVKESKQDESGMPNNRFLAERTGGTYSTLKVQPAELEDSGVYFCASTPRTDTQYFGPGTRLTVL.

The genes are TRBV5-1 and TRBJ2-7, with D possibly being TRBD2 (5 bases). V lost 0 bases, J lost 5 bases, and 15 bases lay in between. The CDR3 has 15 residues. Germline V gene data show CDR1 as SGHRS and CDR2 as YFSETQ. CDR3 DNA sequence: TGCGCCAGCAGCTTGGATCCGGTGGGAGATAACGAGCAGTACTTC. It translates to CASSLDPVGDNEQYF.

The CDR3, as DNA: TGCGCCAGCAGCTTGGAGGGGTTTAGGAACACTGAAGCTTTCTTT. Residues: CASSLEGFRNTEAFF. The chain couples TRBV5-1 to TRBJ1-1, with a possible D match to TRBD1 (5 bases). This CDR3 region has 15 residues. V was clipped by 0 bases and J by 1 base, with 10 bases between them. Germline V lookup: CDR1 SGHRS, CDR2 YFSETQ.

The chain links TRBV5-1 to TRBJ2-7; TRBD2 might be the D (5 bases). The V gene lost 4 bases and the J gene lost 4 bases, with 18 bases spanning the gap. The CDR3 has 15 amino acids. Germline V gene data show CDR1 as SGHRS and CDR2 as YFSETQ. The chain's CDR3 is CASSLSAGPFYEQYF. The DNA for the CDR3 is TGCGCCAGCAGCCTTAGCGCGGGTCCCTTTTACGAGCAGTACTTC.

As regards this clone: The junction differs from germline at one of its ends, possibly a read error. The chain couples TRBV28 to TRBJ2-7, with D perhaps matching TRBD1 or TRBD2 (6 bases each). The CDR3 is 10 residues long. Per the germline V gene, CDR1 is MDHEN and CDR2 is SYDVKM. Written as DNA, the CDR3 is TGTGCCAGCAGTTCGGGGGCCCAGGACTTC. It yields the protein CASSSGAQDF.

The chain couples TRBV11-2 to TRBJ2-2; 9 bases are a match to TRBD1. Trimming cost V 4 bases and J 4 bases; bases outside gene matches: 4. CDR1 is SGHAT, CDR2 FQNNGV, per germline. The CDR3 is 15 amino acids. This CDR3 reads CASSSGDRATGELFF. CDR3 bases: TGTGCCAGCAGCTCAGGGGACAGGGCCACCGGGGAGCTGTTTTTT.

The V and J genes are TRBV7-9 and TRBJ2-7; D may correspond to TRBD1 or TRBD2 (5 bases each). The V and J ends lost 5 bases and 0 bases respectively, with 11 bases between them. The CDR3 loop spans 14 amino acids. In germline, CDR1 is SEHNR, CDR2 FQNEAQ (reference sequence). The CDR3 loop is CASSPGRVSYEQYF. The CDR3 nucleotides are TGTGCCAGCAGCCCGGGACGGGTCTCCTACGAGCAGTACTTC.

The rearrangement links TRBV6-6 to TRBJ2-2; D uncertain. CDR1 and CDR2 (germline): MNHNY, SVGAGI (reference sequence). The CDR3 is 15 amino acids. V lost 2 bases, J lost 0 bases, and 7 bases lay in between. CDR3 bases: TGTGCCAGCAGTTACCAGGAATCGAACACCGGGGAGCTGTTTTTT. As protein: CASSYQESNTGELFF.